One sample yielded the 15 T cell receptor beta chains listed below, sequenced in a study of blood T cell repertoires in COVID-19. The repertoire was sequenced with immunoSEQ multiplex PCR; TCRdb's copy has only in-frame clones and lacks some. The sample holds approximately 65,000 clones; about 94% are singletons and the top ten take approximately 2.9%. Sequenced: peripheral blood. The receptor source for this set is a man between 65 and 85 years old with active COVID-19.

The count of this clone is one. The chain carries TRBV11-3 and TRBJ2-1; TRBD2 matches 13 bases. This CDR3 comprises 16 residues. The V segment lost 5 bases and the J segment 7 bases; nucleotides outside the gene matches: 8. The germline V gene has CDR1 SGHNT and CDR2 YENEEA. CDR3 amino acids: CASSPTSGGAGNEQFF. The CDR3 DNA sequence: TGTGCCAGCAGCCCAACTAGCGGGGGGGCCGGTAATGAGCAGTTCTTC. The whole variable domain, remainder taken from reference TRBV11-3 and TRBJ2-1, is EAGVVQSPRYKIIEKKQPVAFWCNPISGHNTLYWYLQNLGQGPELLIRYENEEAVDDSQLPKDRFSAERLKGVDSTLKIQPAELGDSAVYLCASSPTSGGAGNEQFFGPGTRLTVL.

Only one count was recorded for this clone. This chain links TRBV6-4 with TRBJ1-2; D is undetermined. Trimming stripped 4 bases from V and 8 bases from J, with 14 bases between. Germline loops: CDR1 MRHNA, CDR2 SNTAGT. The CDR3 covers 13 residues. Here the CDR3 reads CASSVTGFGGYTF. CDR3 coding DNA: TGTGCCAGCAGTGTCACGGGGTTTGGGGGCTACACCTTC.

This rearrangement joins TRBV18 to TRBJ2-7, with 9 bases identical to TRBD1. This CDR3 comprises 15 residues. V lost 0 bases to trimming and J lost 5 bases; unmatched junction nucleotides: 5. Germline V lookup: CDR1 KGHSH, CDR2 LQKENI. CDR3 sequence (DNA): TGTGCCAGCTCACCACCGATGGGACAGGGAAACGAGCAGTACTTC. It encodes CASSPPMGQGNEQYF.

This chain links TRBV29-1 with TRBJ1-2; possible D gene TRBD1, 5 bases. V lost 0 bases and J lost 5, with 22 bases in between. This CDR3 contains 17 residues. Germline loops: CDR1 SQVTM, CDR2 ANQGSEA. This CDR3 is CSVEDNWAETPGYGYTF. For the CDR3, the DNA is TGCAGCGTTGAAGATAATTGGGCCGAGACACCAGGGTATGGCTACACCTTC.

The chain links TRBV5-4 to TRBJ2-6, with TRBD1 as a possible D gene (6 bases). V was pared by 1 base and J by 1 base, with 6 bases between. Germline CDR1 is SGHNT and CDR2 is YYREEE (reference sequence). The CDR3 consists of 15 residues. CDR3 sequence: CASSLTGSGANVLTF. The CDR3 nucleotides are TGTGCCAGCAGCTTGACAGGGTCTGGGGCCAACGTCCTGACTTTC.

The chain couples TRBV6-6 to TRBJ2-5, with D perhaps TRBD1 (6 bases). Germline CDR1 reads MNHNY; CDR2 reads SVGAGI (reference sequence). The CDR3 is 12 amino acids. Trimming cost V 6 bases and J 5 bases, with 10 bases left between them. Written as DNA, the CDR3 is TGTGCCAGCAGACTGGACAGTGAGACCCAGTACTTC. Amino acids: CASRLDSETQYF.

The chain couples TRBV6-5 to TRBJ1-5, with D perhaps TRBD1 (6 bases). Germline V CDR1 and CDR2: MNHEY, SVGAGI. The germline V and J ends were trimmed by 6 bases and 5 bases, with 17 bases remaining between them. The CDR3 has 15 amino acids. CDR3 nucleotides: TGTGCCAGCAGACCCGCAGGGGTGGGGGATCAGCCCCAGCATTTT. As protein: CASRPAGVGDQPQHF.

The rearrangement uses TRBV5-4 and TRBJ1-4, with 11 bases lining up with TRBD1. The length of the CDR3 is 15 residues. Trimming took 0 bases from V and 7 from J; bases not matched to a gene: 2. The germline V gene encodes CDR1 SGHNT and CDR2 YYREEE (reference sequence). The CDR3 DNA follows: TGTGCCAGCAGCTTGGCCGGGACAGGGGGTGAAAAACTGTTTTTT. This codes for CASSLAGTGGEKLFF.

The V call is TRBV6-2 or TRBV6-3, the J call TRBJ2-7; D is possibly TRBD2 (6 bases). Trimming took off 4 bases at V and 4 bases at J, with 14 bases between the two ends. Germline V lookup: CDR1 MNHEY, CDR2 SVGEGT. The CDR3 runs 14 residues. For the CDR3, the DNA is TGTGCCAGCAGTTTTTCCGGGAGTAGGTACGAGCAGTACGTC. Its protein is CASSFSGSRYEQYV.

This clone was observed once. The chain uses TRBV21-1 and TRBJ1-2; no DNA check was done on the table's D call, TRBD1. TRBV21-1 is an annotated pseudogene. The CDR3 covers 12 residues. CDR3 DNA sequence: TGTGCCAGCAGCAAGAAGGGGCAAGGCTACACCTTC. Its translation is CASSKKGQGYTF.

The V call is TRBV5-4, the J call TRBJ2-5, with 9 bases aligning to TRBD2. The CDR3 consists of 14 residues. Germline V gene sequence: CDR1 SGHNT, CDR2 YYREEE (reference sequence). V lost 5 bases, J lost 2 bases, and 4 bases stayed unmatched. CDR3 sequence (DNA): TGTGCCAGCAGATCTAGCGGGGTACAAGAGACCCAGTACTTC. Its protein product is CASRSSGVQETQYF.

V usage is TRBV7-2 and J usage is TRBJ2-7; D is possibly TRBD2 (5 bases). CDR3 length: 13 residues. Between the trimmed V and J ends, which lost 7 bases and 1 base, there was a span of 11 bases. Germline assignment: CDR1 SGHTA and CDR2 FQGNSA. CDR3 in amino acids: CASKVRESYEQYF. CDR3 DNA: TGTGCCAGCAAAGTTAGGGAGTCCTACGAGCAGTACTTC.

The V gene is TRBV5-1, the J gene TRBJ2-5; 7 bases agree with TRBD1. After removal of 6 bases from V and 2 bases from J, the junction contained 19 bases not matched to a gene. The CDR3 is 18 residues long. CDR1 and CDR2 (germline): SGHRS, YFSETQ. The CDR3 here is CASNTGTAPLSYQETQYF. CDR3 nucleotide sequence: TGCGCCAGCAACACCGGGACAGCTCCCTTATCTTATCAAGAGACCCAGTACTTC.

The chain employs TRBV7-2 and TRBJ1-1, with no clear D. This CDR3 comprises 14 residues. V dropped 2 bases and J dropped 6 bases, with 13 bases sitting between them. Germline lookup yields CDR1 SGHTA and CDR2 FQGNSA. In DNA, the CDR3 is TGTGCCAGCAGCTTAATCGCGTTGGTCCCTGAAGCTTTCTTT. Protein sequence: CASSLIALVPEAFF.

The chain links TRBV6-4 to TRBJ2-1, with 14 bases matching TRBD2. The CDR3 covers 19 residues. Per the germline V gene, CDR1 is MRHNA and CDR2 is SNTAGT. V lost 6 bases and J lost 0; bases outside the gene matches: 10. The CDR3 DNA reads as TGTGCCAGCAGCCGTTTTCGGACTAGCGGGGGGAGCTCCTACAATGAGCAGTTCTTC. Protein: CASSRFRTSGGSSYNEQFF.